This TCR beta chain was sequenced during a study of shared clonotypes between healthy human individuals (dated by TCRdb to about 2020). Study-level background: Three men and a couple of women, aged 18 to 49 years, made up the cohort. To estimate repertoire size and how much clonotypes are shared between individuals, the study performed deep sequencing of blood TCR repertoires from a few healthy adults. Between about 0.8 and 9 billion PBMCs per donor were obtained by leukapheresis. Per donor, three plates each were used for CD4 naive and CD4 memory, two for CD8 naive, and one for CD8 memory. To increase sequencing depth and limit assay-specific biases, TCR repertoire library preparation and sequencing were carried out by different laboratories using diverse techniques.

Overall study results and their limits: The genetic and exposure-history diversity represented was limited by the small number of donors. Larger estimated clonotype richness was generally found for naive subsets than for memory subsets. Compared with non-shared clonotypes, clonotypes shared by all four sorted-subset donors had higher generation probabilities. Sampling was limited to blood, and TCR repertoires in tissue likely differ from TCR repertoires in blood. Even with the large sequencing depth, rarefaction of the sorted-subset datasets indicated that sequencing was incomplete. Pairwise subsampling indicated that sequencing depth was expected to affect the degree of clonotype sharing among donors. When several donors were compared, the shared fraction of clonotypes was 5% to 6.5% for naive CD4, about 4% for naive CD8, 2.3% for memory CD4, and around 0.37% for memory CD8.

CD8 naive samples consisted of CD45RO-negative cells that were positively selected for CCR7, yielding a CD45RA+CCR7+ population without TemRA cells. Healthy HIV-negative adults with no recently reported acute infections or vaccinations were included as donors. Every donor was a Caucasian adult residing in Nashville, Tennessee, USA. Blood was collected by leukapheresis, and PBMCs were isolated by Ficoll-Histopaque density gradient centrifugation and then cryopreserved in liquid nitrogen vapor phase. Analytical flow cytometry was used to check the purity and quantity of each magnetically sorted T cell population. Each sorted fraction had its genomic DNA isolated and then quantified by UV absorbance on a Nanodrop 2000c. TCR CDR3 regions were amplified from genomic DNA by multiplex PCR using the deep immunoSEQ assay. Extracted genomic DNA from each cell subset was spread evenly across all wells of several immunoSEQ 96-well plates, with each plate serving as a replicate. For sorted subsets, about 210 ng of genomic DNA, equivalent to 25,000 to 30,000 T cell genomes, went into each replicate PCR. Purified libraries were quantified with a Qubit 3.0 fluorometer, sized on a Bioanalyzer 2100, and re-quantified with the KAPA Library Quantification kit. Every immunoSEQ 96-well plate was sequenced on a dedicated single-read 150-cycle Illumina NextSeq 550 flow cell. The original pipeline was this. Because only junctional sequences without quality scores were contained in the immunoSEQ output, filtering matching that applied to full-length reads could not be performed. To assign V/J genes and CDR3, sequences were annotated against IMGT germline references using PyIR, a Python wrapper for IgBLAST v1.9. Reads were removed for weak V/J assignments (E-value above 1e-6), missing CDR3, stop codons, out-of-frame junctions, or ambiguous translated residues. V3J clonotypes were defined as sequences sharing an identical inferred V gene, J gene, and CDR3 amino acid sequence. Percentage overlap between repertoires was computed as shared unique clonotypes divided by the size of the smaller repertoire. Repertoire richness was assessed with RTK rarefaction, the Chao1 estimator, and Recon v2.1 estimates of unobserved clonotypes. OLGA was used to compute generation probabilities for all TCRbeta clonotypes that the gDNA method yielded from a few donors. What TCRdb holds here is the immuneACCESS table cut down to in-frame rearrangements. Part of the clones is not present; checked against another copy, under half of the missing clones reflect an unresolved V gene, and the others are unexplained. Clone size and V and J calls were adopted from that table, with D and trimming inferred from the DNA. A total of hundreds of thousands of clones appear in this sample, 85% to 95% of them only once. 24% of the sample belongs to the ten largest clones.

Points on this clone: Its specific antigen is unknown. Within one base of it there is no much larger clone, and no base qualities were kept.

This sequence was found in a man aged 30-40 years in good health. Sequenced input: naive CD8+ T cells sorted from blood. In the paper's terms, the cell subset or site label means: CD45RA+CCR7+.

At the DNA level, the sequence is TGCGCCTGTTCAGCAGCCCAGGGAATATCTAGCACAGATACGCAGTATTTT. Its protein is CACSAAQGISSTDTQYF. The V gene is TRBV10-2 and the J gene is TRBJ2-3; a tentative D match to TRBD1 spans 5 bases. V drops 11 bases and J drops 0 bases, leaving 24 bases in between. As encoded in the germline V gene, CDR1 is WSHSY while CDR2 is SAAADI. There are 17 amino acids in the CDR3, from cysteine to phenylalanine inclusive. Only the CDR3 part of the read is kept: 51 bases, read in frame from the first base.